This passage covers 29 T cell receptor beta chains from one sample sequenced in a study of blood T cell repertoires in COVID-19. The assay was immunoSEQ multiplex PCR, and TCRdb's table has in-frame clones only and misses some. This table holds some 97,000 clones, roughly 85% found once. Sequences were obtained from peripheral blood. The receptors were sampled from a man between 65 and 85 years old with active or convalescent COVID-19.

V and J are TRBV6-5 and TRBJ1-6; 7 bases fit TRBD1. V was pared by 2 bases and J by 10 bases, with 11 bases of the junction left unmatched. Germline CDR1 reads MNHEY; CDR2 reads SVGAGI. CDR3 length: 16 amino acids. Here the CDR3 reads CASSYPRQGSASPLHF. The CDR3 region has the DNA TGTGCCAGCAGTTACCCTCGACAGGGTTCGGCGTCACCCCTCCACTTT.

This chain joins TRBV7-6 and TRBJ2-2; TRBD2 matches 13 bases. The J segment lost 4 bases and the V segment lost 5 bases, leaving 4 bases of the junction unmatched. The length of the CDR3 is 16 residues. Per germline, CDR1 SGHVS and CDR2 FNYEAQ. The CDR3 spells CASSVWTSGSTGELFF. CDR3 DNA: TGTGCCAGCAGCGTCTGGACTAGCGGGAGCACCGGGGAGCTGTTTTTT. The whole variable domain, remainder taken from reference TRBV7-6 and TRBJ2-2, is GAGVSQSPRYKVTKRGQDVALRCDPISGHVSLYWYRQALGQGPEFLTYFNYEAQQDKSGLPNDRFSAERPEGSISTLTIQRTEQRDSAMYRCASSVWTSGSTGELFFGEGSRLTVL.

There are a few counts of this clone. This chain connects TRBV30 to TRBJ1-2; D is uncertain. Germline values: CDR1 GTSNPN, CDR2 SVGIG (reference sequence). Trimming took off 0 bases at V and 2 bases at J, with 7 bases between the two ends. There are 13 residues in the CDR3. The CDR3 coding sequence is TGTGCCTGGAGTGTTGTCAGGAACTATGGCTACACCTTC. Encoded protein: CAWSVVRNYGYTF. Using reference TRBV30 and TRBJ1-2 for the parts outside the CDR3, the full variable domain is SQTIHQWPATLVQPVGSPLSLECTVEGTSNPNLYWYRQAAGRGLQLLFYSVGIGQISSEVPQNLSASRPQDRQFILSSKKLLLSDSGFYLCAWSVVRNYGYTFGSGTRLTVV.

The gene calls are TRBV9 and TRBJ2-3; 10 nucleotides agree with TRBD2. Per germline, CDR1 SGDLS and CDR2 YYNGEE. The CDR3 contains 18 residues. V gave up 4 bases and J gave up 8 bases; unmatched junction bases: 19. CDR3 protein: CASSPRGLSSGGISTQYF. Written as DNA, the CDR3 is TGTGCCAGCAGCCCTAGGGGACTTTCTAGCGGGGGAATCAGTACGCAGTATTTT.

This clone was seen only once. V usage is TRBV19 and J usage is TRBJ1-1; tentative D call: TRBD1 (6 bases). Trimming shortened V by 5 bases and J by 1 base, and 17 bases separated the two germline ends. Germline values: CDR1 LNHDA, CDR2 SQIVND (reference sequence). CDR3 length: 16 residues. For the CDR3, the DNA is TGTGCCAGTAGTGGGTCTGATCAGGGGACGAACACTGAAGCTTTCTTT. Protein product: CASSGSDQGTNTEAFF.

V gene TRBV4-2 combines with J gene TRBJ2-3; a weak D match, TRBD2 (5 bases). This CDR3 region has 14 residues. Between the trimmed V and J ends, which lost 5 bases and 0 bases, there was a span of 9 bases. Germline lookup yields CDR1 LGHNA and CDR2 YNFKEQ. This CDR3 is CASSDERSTDTQYF. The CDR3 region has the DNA TGTGCCAGCAGCGATGAGCGGAGCACAGATACGCAGTATTTT.

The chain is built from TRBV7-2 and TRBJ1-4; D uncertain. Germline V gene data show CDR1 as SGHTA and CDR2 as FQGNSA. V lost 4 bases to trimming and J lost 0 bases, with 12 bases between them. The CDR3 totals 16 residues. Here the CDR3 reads CASSSRSPATNEKLFF. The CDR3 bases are TGTGCCAGCAGCTCCCGGTCACCCGCAACTAATGAAAAACTGTTTTTT. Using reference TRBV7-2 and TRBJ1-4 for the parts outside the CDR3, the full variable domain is GAGVSQSPSNKVTEKGKDVELRCDPISGHTALYWYRQSLGQGLEFLIYFQGNSAPDKSGLPSDRFSAERTGGSVSTLTIQRTQQEDSAVYLCASSSRSPATNEKLFFGSGTQLSVL.

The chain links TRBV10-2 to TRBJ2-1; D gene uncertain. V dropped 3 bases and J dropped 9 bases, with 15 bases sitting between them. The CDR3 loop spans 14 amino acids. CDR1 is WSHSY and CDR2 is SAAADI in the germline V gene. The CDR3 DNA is TGCGCCAGCAGTGACGACATATCATCAGGTGAGCAGTTCTTC. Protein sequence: CASSDDISSGEQFF.

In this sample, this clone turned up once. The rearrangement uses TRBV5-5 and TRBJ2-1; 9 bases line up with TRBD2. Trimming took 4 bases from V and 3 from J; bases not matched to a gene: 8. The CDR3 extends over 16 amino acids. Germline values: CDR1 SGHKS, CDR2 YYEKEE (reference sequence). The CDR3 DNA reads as TGTGCCAGCAGCCCGATTTCGACTAGCGGCTACAATGAGCAGTTCTTC. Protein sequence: CASSPISTSGYNEQFF. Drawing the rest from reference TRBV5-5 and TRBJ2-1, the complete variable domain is DAGVTQSPTHLIKTRGQQVTLRCSPISGHKSVSWYQQVLGQGPQFIFQYYEKEERGRGNFPDRFSARQFPNYSSELNVNALLLGDSALYLCASSPISTSGYNEQFFGPGTRLTVL.

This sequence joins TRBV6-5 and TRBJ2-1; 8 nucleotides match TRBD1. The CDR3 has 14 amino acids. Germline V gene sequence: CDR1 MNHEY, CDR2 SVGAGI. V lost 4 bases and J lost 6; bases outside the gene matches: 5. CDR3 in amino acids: CASSSQGASNEQFF. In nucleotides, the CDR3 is TGTGCCAGCAGTTCGCAGGGGGCGAGCAATGAGCAGTTCTTC.

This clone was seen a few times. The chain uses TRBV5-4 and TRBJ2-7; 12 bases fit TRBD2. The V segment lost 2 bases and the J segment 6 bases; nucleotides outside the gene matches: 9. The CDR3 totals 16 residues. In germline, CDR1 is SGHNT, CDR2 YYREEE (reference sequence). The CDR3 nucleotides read TGTGCCAGCAGCTTTCCTGGGACTAGCGGGCCGGGCGAGCAGTACTTC. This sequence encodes CASSFPGTSGPGEQYF.

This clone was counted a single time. For the CDR3, the DNA is TGTGCCAGCAGTTACCGGAAGACAGCGAACACTGAAGCTTTCTTT. Its protein is CASSYRKTANTEAFF. The chain recombines TRBV6-2 or TRBV6-3 with TRBJ1-1; the D gene is possibly TRBD1 (5 bases). The V gene lost 2 bases and the J gene lost 1 base, with 11 bases spanning the gap. The CDR3 contains 15 residues. Germline CDR1 is MNHEY and CDR2 is SVGEGT.

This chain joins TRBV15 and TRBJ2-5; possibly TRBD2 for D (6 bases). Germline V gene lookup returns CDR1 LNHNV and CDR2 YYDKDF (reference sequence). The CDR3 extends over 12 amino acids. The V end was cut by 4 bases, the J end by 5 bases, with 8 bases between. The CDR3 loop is CATSTGRETQYF. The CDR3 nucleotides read TGTGCCACCAGCACAGGGAGGGAGACCCAGTACTTC. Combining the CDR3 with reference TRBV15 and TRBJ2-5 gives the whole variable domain DAMVIQNPRYQVTQFGKPVTLSCSQTLNHNVMYWYQQKSSQAPKLLFHYYDKDFNNEADTPDNFQSRRPNTSFCFLDIRSPGLGDTAMYLCATSTGRETQYFGPGTRLLVL.

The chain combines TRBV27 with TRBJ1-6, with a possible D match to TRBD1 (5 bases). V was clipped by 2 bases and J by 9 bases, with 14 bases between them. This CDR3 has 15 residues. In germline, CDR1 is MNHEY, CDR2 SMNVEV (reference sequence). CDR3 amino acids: CASSLRGMSLSPLHF. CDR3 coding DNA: TGTGCCAGCAGTTTACGGGGGATGTCGCTTTCACCCCTCCACTTT.

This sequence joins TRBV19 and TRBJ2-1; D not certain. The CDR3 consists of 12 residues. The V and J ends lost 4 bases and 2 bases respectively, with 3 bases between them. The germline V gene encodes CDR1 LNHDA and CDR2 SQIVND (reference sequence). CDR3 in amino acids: CASSRPYNEQFF. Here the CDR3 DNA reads TGTGCCAGTAGTAGGCCCTACAATGAGCAGTTCTTC.

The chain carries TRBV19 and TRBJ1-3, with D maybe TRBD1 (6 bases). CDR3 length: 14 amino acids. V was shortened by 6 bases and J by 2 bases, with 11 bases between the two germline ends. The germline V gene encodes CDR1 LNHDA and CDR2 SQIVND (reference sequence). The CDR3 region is CASSPYRAGNTIYF. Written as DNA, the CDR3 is TGTGCCAGTAGCCCATACAGGGCTGGAAACACCATATATTTT.

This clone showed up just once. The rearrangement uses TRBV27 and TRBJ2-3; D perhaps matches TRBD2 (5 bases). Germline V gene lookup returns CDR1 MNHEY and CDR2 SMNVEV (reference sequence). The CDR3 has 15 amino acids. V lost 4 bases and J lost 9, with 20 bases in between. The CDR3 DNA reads TGTGCCAGCAGTTCGGGCAGCGGACCCCAAGGGACGCAGTATTTT. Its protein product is CASSSGSGPQGTQYF.

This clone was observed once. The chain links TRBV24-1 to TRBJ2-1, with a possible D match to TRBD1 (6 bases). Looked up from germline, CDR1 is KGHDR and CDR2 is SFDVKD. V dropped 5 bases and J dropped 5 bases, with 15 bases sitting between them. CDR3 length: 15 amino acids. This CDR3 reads CATSGEFRGHNEQFF. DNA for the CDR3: TGTGCCACCAGTGGGGAATTCAGGGGTCACAATGAGCAGTTCTTC.

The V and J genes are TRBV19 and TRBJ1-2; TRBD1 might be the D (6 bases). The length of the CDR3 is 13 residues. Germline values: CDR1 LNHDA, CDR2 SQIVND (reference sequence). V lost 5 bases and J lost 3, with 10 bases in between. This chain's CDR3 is CASSLTGDYGYTF. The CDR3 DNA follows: TGTGCCAGTAGTCTGACAGGAGACTATGGCTACACCTTC.

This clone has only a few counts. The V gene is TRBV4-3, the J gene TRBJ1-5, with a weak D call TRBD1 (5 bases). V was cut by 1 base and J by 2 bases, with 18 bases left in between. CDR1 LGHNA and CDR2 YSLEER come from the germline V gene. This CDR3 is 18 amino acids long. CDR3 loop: CASSQVIQDPPRNQPQHF. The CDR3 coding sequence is TGCGCCAGCAGCCAAGTTATACAGGACCCACCCCGCAATCAGCCCCAGCATTTT.

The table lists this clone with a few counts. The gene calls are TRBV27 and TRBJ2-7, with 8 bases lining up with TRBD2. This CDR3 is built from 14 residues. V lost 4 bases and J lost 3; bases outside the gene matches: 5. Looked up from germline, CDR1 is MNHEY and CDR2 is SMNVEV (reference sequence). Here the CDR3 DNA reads TGTGCCAGCAGTTCCAGCGGGAGTGGCTACGAGCAGTACTTC. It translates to CASSSSGSGYEQYF.

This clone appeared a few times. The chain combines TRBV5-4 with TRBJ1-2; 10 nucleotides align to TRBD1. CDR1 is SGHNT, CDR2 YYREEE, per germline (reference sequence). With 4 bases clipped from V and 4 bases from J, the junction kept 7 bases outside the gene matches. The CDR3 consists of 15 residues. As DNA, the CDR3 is TGTGCCAGCAGCCAGCCGGACAGGGGGAGCTATGGCTACACCTTC. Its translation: CASSQPDRGSYGYTF.

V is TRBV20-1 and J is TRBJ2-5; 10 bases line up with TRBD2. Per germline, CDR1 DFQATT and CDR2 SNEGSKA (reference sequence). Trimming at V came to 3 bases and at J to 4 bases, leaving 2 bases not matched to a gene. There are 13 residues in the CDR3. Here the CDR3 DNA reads TGCAGTGCTAGTACTAGCGGGACAGAGACCCAGTACTTC. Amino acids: CSASTSGTETQYF.

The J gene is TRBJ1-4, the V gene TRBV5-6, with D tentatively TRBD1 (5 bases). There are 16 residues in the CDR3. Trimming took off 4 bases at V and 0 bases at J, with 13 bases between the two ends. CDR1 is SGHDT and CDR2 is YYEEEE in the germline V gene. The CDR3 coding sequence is TGTGCCAGCAGCGTCCGGGGGGTTGCAACTAATGAAAAACTGTTTTTT. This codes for CASSVRGVATNEKLFF. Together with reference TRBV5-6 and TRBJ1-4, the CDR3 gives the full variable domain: DAGVTQSPTHLIKTRGQQVTLRCSPKSGHDTVSWYQQALGQGPQFIFQYYEEEERQRGNFPDRFSGHQFPNYSSELNVNALLLGDSALYLCASSVRGVATNEKLFFGSGTQLSVL.

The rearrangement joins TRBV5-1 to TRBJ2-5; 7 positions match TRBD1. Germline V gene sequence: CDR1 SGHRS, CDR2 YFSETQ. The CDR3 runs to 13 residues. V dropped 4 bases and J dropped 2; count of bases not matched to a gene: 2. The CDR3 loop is CASSQDRQETQYF. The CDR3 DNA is TGCGCCAGCAGCCAGGACAGGCAAGAGACCCAGTACTTC.

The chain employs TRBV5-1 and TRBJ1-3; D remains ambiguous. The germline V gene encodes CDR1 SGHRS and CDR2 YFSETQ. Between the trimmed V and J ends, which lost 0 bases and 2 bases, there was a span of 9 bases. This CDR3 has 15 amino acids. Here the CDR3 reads CASSLGEATGNTIYF. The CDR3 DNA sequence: TGCGCCAGCAGCTTGGGGGAGGCTACTGGAAACACCATATATTTT.

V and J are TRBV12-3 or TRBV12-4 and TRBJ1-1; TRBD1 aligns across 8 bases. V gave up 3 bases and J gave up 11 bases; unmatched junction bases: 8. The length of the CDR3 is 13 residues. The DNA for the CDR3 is TGTGCCAGCAGTTTTGGGCAGGGGGCTGGCGCTTTCTTT. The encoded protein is CASSFGQGAGAFF.

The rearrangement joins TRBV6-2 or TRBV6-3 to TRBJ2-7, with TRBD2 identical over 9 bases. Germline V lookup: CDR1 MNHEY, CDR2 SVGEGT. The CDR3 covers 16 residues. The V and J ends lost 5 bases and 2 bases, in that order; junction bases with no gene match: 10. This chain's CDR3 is CASSTPGLAFTYEQYF. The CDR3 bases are TGTGCCAGCAGTACCCCCGGACTAGCGTTTACCTACGAGCAGTACTTC.

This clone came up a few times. The CDR3 DNA follows: TGTGCCAGCAGCGTAGGTGGGACAGGGGGCTCGGAGACCCAGTACTTC. Its translation: CASSVGGTGGSETQYF. This chain uses TRBV9 with TRBJ2-5, with TRBD1 matching over 12 bases. This CDR3 region has 16 residues. Germline loops: CDR1 SGDLS, CDR2 YYNGEE. J was trimmed by 5 bases and V by 0 bases; bases with no gene match: 5.